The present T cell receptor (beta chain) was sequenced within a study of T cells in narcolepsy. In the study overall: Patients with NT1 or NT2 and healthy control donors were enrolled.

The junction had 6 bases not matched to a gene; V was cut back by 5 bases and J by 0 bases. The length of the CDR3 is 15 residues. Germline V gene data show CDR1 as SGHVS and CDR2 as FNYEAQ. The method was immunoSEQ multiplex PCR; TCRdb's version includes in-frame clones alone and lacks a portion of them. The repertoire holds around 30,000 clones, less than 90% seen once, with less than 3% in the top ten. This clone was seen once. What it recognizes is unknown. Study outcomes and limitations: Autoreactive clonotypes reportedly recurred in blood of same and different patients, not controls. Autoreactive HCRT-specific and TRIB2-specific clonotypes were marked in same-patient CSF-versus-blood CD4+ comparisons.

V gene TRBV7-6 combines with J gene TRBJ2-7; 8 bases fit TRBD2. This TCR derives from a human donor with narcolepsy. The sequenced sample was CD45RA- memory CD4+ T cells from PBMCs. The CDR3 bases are TGTGCCAGCAGCCGACGGGGGGGAACCTCCTACGAGCAGTACTTC. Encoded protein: CASSRRGGTSYEQYF.